These T cell receptor beta chains were read from a single sample in a study of cytomegalovirus exposure and HLA in healthy donors. Clones were sequenced by immunoSEQ multiplex PCR, and TCRdb holds only the in-frame ones, with some missing. The table lists 250,000 to 350,000 clones, 80% to 90% of them singletons. Material for sequencing was PBMCs. The source of these receptors is a man aged 40-55 years in good health and CMV-seropositive. Each CDR3 is given with its conserved first and last residue. D genes are given only for firm matches. Clone sizes are given selectively: once, few, many, or a class where the clone is expanded.

clone size	V gene	D gene	J gene	CDR3 DNA	CDR3 protein
-	TRBV12-5	TRBD1	TRBJ2-3	TGTGCTAGTGGTTTGGCCCTAGGGACAGGGGAGGATACGCAGTATTTT	CASGLALGTGEDTQYF
-	TRBV5-4	-	TRBJ2-7	TGTGCCAGCAGCTTGGGCGTCTCGGACTGGGGTTACGAGCAGTACTTC	CASSLGVSDWGYEQYF
-	TRBV19	TRBD2	TRBJ2-1	TGTGCCAGTAGTATAACTCTAGCGGGCGTCAATGAGCAGTTCTTC	CASSITLAGVNEQFF
-	TRBV14	TRBD2	TRBJ2-1	TGTGCCAGCAGCAAAGGACTAGCGGGAGGTAGGGGGCTCTACAATGAGCAGTTCTTC	CASSKGLAGGRGLYNEQFF
-	TRBV28	TRBD2	TRBJ2-3	TGTGCCAGCAGGGGGACTAGCGGGAGCGCAGATACGCAGTATTTT	CASRGTSGSADTQYF
-	TRBV29-1	TRBD1	TRBJ2-7	TGCAGCGTTGAAACAGGGGCTCACGAGCAGTACTTC	CSVETGAHEQYF
-	TRBV6-5	-	TRBJ1-1	TGTGCCAGCAGTTACTCAGGGGAGGACACTGAAGCTTTCTTT	CASSYSGEDTEAFF
once	TRBV6-1	TRBD1	TRBJ1-2	TGTGCCAGCAGGGACAGGGGCCACTATGGCTACACCTTC	CASRDRGHYGYTF
-	TRBV2	TRBD1	TRBJ2-3	TGTGCCAGCAGTGGCGGGACAGGGGATGTGACAGATACGCAGTATTTT	CASSGGTGDVTDTQYF
-	TRBV29-1	-	TRBJ2-1	TGCAGCGGAAGACTGAGTGAGCAGTTCTTC	CSGRLSEQFF
once	TRBV2	TRBD1	TRBJ2-5	TGTGCCAGCCACCCAGACAGGGCAACCCAAGAGACCCAGTACTTC	CASHPDRATQETQYF
-	TRBV27	-	TRBJ1-1	TGTGCCAGCAGTACCTGGGGGCACGGTGAAGCTTTCTTT	CASSTWGHGEAFF
-	TRBV2	TRBD1	TRBJ2-2	TGTGCCAGCAGTGGACAGGGGGCGAGCACCGGGGAGCTGTTTTTT	CASSGQGASTGELFF
-	TRBV25-1	-	TRBJ2-1	TGTGCCAGCACAGGGGTCCGGGAGCAGTTCTTC	CASTGVREQFF
-	TRBV15	-	TRBJ2-7	TGTGCCACCAGCAGAGATGGGGTGGGGGGGCTCTCCTACGAGCAGTACTTC	CATSRDGVGGLSYEQYF
-	TRBV25-1	TRBD1	TRBJ1-2	TGTGCCAGCAGTGCCCCTCCCGGGACAGGGACAAAGAACTATGGCTACACCTTC	CASSAPPGTGTKNYGYTF